One sample yielded the 27 T cell receptor beta chains listed below, sequenced in a study of T cell responses to AZD1222 COVID-19 vaccine. Some clones are missing from TCRdb's copy, which holds only in-frame ones; the method was immunoSEQ multiplex PCR. The sample includes over 150,000 clones, around 87% of them seen just once. Sequencing used peripheral blood, obtained on day 0 of AZD1222 vaccination. The receptors derive from an adult in good health.

The CDR3 here is CASTTGTGLRNEQFF. DNA of the CDR3: TGTGCCAGTACTACCGGGACAGGTCTTCGTAATGAGCAGTTCTTC. The chain employs TRBV19 and TRBJ2-1; 8 bases align to TRBD1. The CDR3 extends over 15 amino acids. The trim removed 7 bases at V and 7 bases at J, leaving 12 bases unmatched. Germline CDR1 LNHDA, CDR2 SQIVND (reference sequence).

V usage is TRBV18 and J usage is TRBJ2-5; TRBD1 aligns across 8 bases. Looked up from germline, CDR1 is KGHSH and CDR2 is LQKENI. The CDR3 has 15 residues. Unmatched junction bases numbered 6, after V lost 6 bases and J lost 0 bases. The CDR3 nucleotides read TGTGCCAGCTCCATCAAACAGGGGGACCAAGAGACCCAGTACTTC. It is translated as CASSIKQGDQETQYF.

The J gene is TRBJ2-4, the V gene TRBV7-8; tentative D call: TRBD1 (5 bases). Germline CDR1 SGHVS, CDR2 FQNEAQ. The CDR3 sequence is 13 residues long. The germline V and J ends were trimmed by 2 bases and 13 bases, with 15 bases remaining between them. This CDR3 reads CASSLTGAVSQYF. CDR3 DNA: TGTGCCAGCAGCTTAACTGGGGCAGTATCGCAGTACTTC.

V gene TRBV6-6 combines with J gene TRBJ2-7; TRBD2 is a possible D gene (6 bases). Germline-derived CDR1 and CDR2 are MNHNY and SVGAGI (reference sequence). This CDR3 has 12 amino acids. The V gene lost 6 bases and the J gene lost 1 base, with 7 bases spanning the gap. CDR3 DNA sequence: TGTGCCAGCAGGGAGGGGTCCTACGAGCAGTACTTC. It is translated as CASREGSYEQYF.

This sequence joins TRBV5-5 and TRBJ2-2, with 9 bases lining up with TRBD1. V lost 1 base to trimming and J lost 7 bases; unmatched junction nucleotides: 2. The germline gives CDR1 SGHKS, CDR2 YYEKEE (reference sequence). This CDR3 region has 14 residues. The CDR3 reads CASSLTGGIGELFF. The CDR3 DNA follows: TGTGCCAGCAGCTTGACAGGGGGCATCGGGGAGCTGTTTTTT.

V is TRBV15 and J is TRBJ1-4; 8 bases align to TRBD1. The V gene's germline CDR1 is LNHNV and CDR2 YYDKDF (reference sequence). V lost 1 base to trimming and J lost 4 bases; unmatched junction nucleotides: 11. This CDR3 contains 18 residues. The CDR3 coding sequence is TGTGCCACCAGCAGAGTCCCCCTCGGGACAGGAGTTAATGAAAAACTGTTTTTT. Protein product: CATSRVPLGTGVNEKLFF. Supplemented by reference TRBV15 and TRBJ1-4, the full variable domain reads DAMVIQNPRYQVTQFGKPVTLSCSQTLNHNVMYWYQQKSSQAPKLLFHYYDKDFNNEADTPDNFQSRRPNTSFCFLDIRSPGLGDTAMYLCATSRVPLGTGVNEKLFFGSGTQLSVL.

This sequence joins TRBV6-4 and TRBJ1-1; D remains unclear. With 2 bases removed from V and 1 base from J, the gap between germline ends came to 8 bases. CDR1 and CDR2 from the germline V gene are MRHNA and SNTAGT. The CDR3 has 14 amino acids. This chain's CDR3 is CASSDEDWNTEAFF. The DNA for the CDR3 is TGTGCCAGCAGTGACGAGGATTGGAACACTGAAGCTTTCTTT.

This chain uses TRBV7-9 with TRBJ2-5, with D possibly being TRBD1 or TRBD2 (5 bases each). V lost 1 base and J 1 base, leaving 16 bases between the germline ends. Germline V CDR1 and CDR2: SEHNR, FQNEAQ (reference sequence). The CDR3 spans 17 residues. The CDR3 region has the DNA TGTGCCAGCAGCTTAGGAAGGGTAGGGACCTTCCAAGAGACCCAGTACTTC. Translated, it gives CASSLGRVGTFQETQYF. Looking up the rest from reference TRBV7-9 and TRBJ2-5 gives the full variable domain: DTGVSQNPRHKITKRGQNVTFRCDPISEHNRLYWYRQTLGQGPEFLTYFQNEAQLEKSRLLSDRFSAERPKGSFSTLEIQRTEQGDSAMYLCASSLGRVGTFQETQYFGPGTRLLVL.

The gene calls are TRBV15 and TRBJ2-1; D perhaps matches TRBD1 (6 bases). Per germline, CDR1 LNHNV and CDR2 YYDKDF (reference sequence). The germline V and J ends were trimmed by 0 bases and 2 bases, with 14 bases remaining between them. The CDR3 sequence is 17 residues long. The DNA for the CDR3 is TGTGCCACCAGCAGAGATATCCGGGACAAGACCTACAATGAGCAGTTCTTC. As protein: CATSRDIRDKTYNEQFF.

The chain uses TRBV18 and TRBJ1-1; D remains unclear. Per germline, CDR1 KGHSH and CDR2 LQKENI. Trimming removed 3 bases from V and 1 base from J, with 15 bases in between. CDR3 length: 16 amino acids. The CDR3 DNA is TGTGCCAGCTCACCCCCGGTGCGGACGGGGAACACTGAAGCTTTCTTT. Its protein product is CASSPPVRTGNTEAFF. The variable domain in full, completed from reference TRBV18 and TRBJ1-1, reads NAGVMQNPRHLVRRRGQEARLRCSPMKGHSHVYWYRQLPEEGLKFMVYLQKENIIDESGMPKERFSAEFPKEGPSILRIQQVVRGDSAAYFCASSPPVRTGNTEAFFGQGTRLTVV.

The rearrangement links TRBV5-1 to TRBJ2-5; D is perhaps TRBD1 or TRBD2 (5 bases each). The germline V gene encodes CDR1 SGHRS and CDR2 YFSETQ. The CDR3 has 15 residues. Trimming left V 4 bases short and J 1 base short, with 14 bases between. The CDR3 region is CASSNGTGIQETQYF. DNA of the CDR3: TGCGCCAGCAGCAACGGGACGGGGATCCAAGAGACCCAGTACTTC.

The chain combines TRBV27 with TRBJ2-1; no firm D call. V gave up 2 bases and J gave up 7 bases, with 6 bases separating them. Looked up from germline, CDR1 is MNHEY and CDR2 is SMNVEV (reference sequence). The CDR3 contains 12 residues. CDR3 amino acids: CASSLGKNEQFF. DNA for the CDR3: TGTGCCAGCAGTTTAGGGAAAAATGAGCAGTTCTTC.

This chain joins TRBV6-1 and TRBJ1-6; D unclear. Trimming pared 2 bases from V and 7 bases from J, leaving 9 bases between. The CDR3 has 14 amino acids. Germline V gene lookup returns CDR1 MNHNS and CDR2 SASEGT. DNA of the CDR3: TGTGCCAGCAGTGAATATGGAAGAAATTCACCCCTCCACTTT. Protein product: CASSEYGRNSPLHF.

The genes are TRBV15 and TRBJ1-6; possibly TRBD1 for D (5 bases). V was pared by 4 bases and J by 13 bases, with 14 bases between. The CDR3 runs to 13 residues. The germline V gene encodes CDR1 LNHNV and CDR2 YYDKDF (reference sequence). The CDR3 nucleotides are TGTGCCACCAGCATGCCGGGACTCACCCCCCTCCACTTT. It specifies CATSMPGLTPLHF.

The V and J genes are TRBV28 and TRBJ1-4; 8 positions agree with TRBD1. V gave up 5 bases and J gave up 9 bases; unmatched junction bases: 11. CDR1 and CDR2 from the germline V gene are MDHEN and SYDVKM. The CDR3 extends over 15 amino acids. Here the CDR3 DNA reads TGTGCCAGCAGTCCCGCAGGGGGCGCCTATAAAAAACTGTTTTTT. Translating gives CASSPAGGAYKKLFF.

This chain joins TRBV27 and TRBJ1-1; D is undetermined. CDR1 is MNHEY and CDR2 is SMNVEV in the germline V gene (reference sequence). V dropped 1 base and J dropped 1 base, with 4 bases sitting between them. The CDR3 has 13 residues. CDR3 sequence: CASSLLENTEAFF. The CDR3 DNA follows: TGTGCCAGCAGTTTATTGGAGAACACTGAAGCTTTCTTT.

V usage is TRBV18 and J usage is TRBJ2-7; D gene unclear. This CDR3 has 15 amino acids. V was trimmed by 0 bases and J by 2 bases, leaving 11 bases between them. Per the germline V gene, CDR1 is KGHSH and CDR2 is LQKENI. CDR3 residues: CASSPPGQATYEQYF. CDR3 DNA: TGTGCCAGCTCACCACCCGGCCAGGCGACCTACGAGCAGTACTTC.

The V call is TRBV4-2, the J call TRBJ2-5; D call uncertain. Germline loops: CDR1 LGHNA, CDR2 YNFKEQ. The CDR3 spans 12 residues. Trimming took off 0 bases at V and 6 bases at J, with 5 bases between the two ends. The DNA of the CDR3 is TGTGCCAGCAGCCAAGACAGGCAGACCCAGTACTTC. This gives the protein CASSQDRQTQYF.

The chain has TRBV4-1 and TRBJ2-5; D not resolved. Germline loops: CDR1 MGHRA, CDR2 YSYEKL. V was clipped by 0 bases and J by 0 bases, with 8 bases between them. The CDR3 extends over 15 amino acids. The DNA of the CDR3 is TGCGCCAGCAGCCAAGATAGGTCGTACCAAGAGACCCAGTACTTC. Translating gives CASSQDRSYQETQYF.

The chain recombines TRBV7-6 with TRBJ2-5; the D gene is possibly TRBD2 (5 bases). The CDR3 loop spans 15 amino acids. Germline assignment: CDR1 SGHVS and CDR2 FNYEAQ. V lost 2 bases and J lost 7, with 17 bases in between. The CDR3 loop is CASSLNTPHGRTQYF. The CDR3 coding sequence is TGTGCCAGCAGCTTAAACACACCCCATGGGAGGACCCAGTACTTC.

The chain combines TRBV7-9 with TRBJ1-5, with D maybe TRBD1 (5 bases). CDR1 SEHNR and CDR2 FQNEAQ come from the germline V gene (reference sequence). The CDR3 loop spans 14 amino acids. Between the trimmed V and J ends, which lost 1 base and 5 bases, there was a span of 9 bases. CDR3 sequence reads: CASSLGGYDQPQHF. DNA for the CDR3: TGTGCCAGCAGCTTAGGGGGGTATGATCAGCCCCAGCATTTT.

This chain links TRBV4-3 with TRBJ1-1; TRBD1 matches 9 bases. Germline V gene sequence: CDR1 LGHNA, CDR2 YSLEER. CDR3 length equals 14 residues. Losses at the gene ends were 4 bases for V and 4 bases for J; bases not matched to a gene: 4. As DNA, the CDR3 is TGCGCCAGCAGCCGAGACAGGGGGGGCACTGAAGCTTTCTTT. Translation gives CASSRDRGGTEAFF.

The V and J genes are TRBV9 and TRBJ2-2; no clear D gene. V dropped 4 bases and J dropped 6 bases, with 7 bases sitting between them. This CDR3 is built from 12 residues. Germline CDR1 is SGDLS and CDR2 is YYNGEE. For the CDR3, the DNA is TGTGCCAGCAGCATTGAGGCCGGGGAGCTGTTTTTT. This translates into CASSIEAGELFF.

The chain has TRBV6-6 and TRBJ2-1; no clear D gene. The V gene lost 8 bases and the J gene lost 4 bases, with 3 bases spanning the gap. This CDR3 has 10 amino acids. Germline lookup yields CDR1 MNHNY and CDR2 SVGAGI (reference sequence). CDR3 region: CASGYNEQFF. Written as DNA, the CDR3 is TGTGCCAGCGGGTACAATGAGCAGTTCTTC.

This chain links TRBV12-5 with TRBJ2-5; TRBD2 is a possible D gene (5 bases). The CDR3 has 16 residues. V was trimmed by 1 base and J by 1 base, leaving 13 bases between them. The germline gives CDR1 LGHNT, CDR2 FRNRAP. CDR3 sequence: CASGLAASSGQETQYF. CDR3 bases: TGTGCTAGTGGTTTGGCGGCTAGCTCGGGCCAAGAGACCCAGTACTTC.

This chain uses TRBV6-1 with TRBJ2-5, with a possible D match to TRBD1 (6 bases). V gave up 6 bases and J gave up 5 bases, with 10 bases separating them. The CDR3 loop spans 12 amino acids. Germline V CDR1 and CDR2: MNHNS, SASEGT. This chain's CDR3 is CASSRGWETQYF. The DNA of the CDR3 is TGTGCCAGCAGCAGGGGTTGGGAGACCCAGTACTTC.

CDR3 DNA sequence: TGCGCCAGCAGCTTGGACGGGAACCAAAACTATGGCTACACCTTC. It encodes CASSLDGNQNYGYTF. V usage is TRBV5-1 and J usage is TRBJ1-2; D remains unclear. Trimming left V 0 bases short and J 2 bases short, with 11 bases between. There are 15 residues in the CDR3. Germline assignment: CDR1 SGHRS and CDR2 YFSETQ.